This T cell receptor (beta chain) was recorded in a study of CD8 T cells in ankylosing spondylitis. Study conclusions and caveats: In ankylosing spondylitis patients, matched synovial fluid reportedly showed significant enrichment of disease-linked clones. Clones linked to the disease showed a CD8+ phenotype. They occurred at relatively low frequencies in peripheral blood. Reactive arthritis synovial fluid and blood were previously reported to contain some motif variants. Ankylosing spondylitis blood appeared to carry a characteristic TCR beta motif of 7 or 8 highly homologous variants.

The trim removed 1 base at V and 11 bases at J, leaving 11 bases unmatched. CDR1 LGHNA and CDR2 YSLEER come from the germline V gene. The CDR3 spans 15 residues. About this clonotype: No antigen is known for it.

Quantitative 5'-RACE with molecular barcodes was used to make the TCR beta libraries. From the 5' RACE reads, TCRdb called clonotypes with MiXCR, one entry per CDR3 protein. The repertoire consists of 130,000 or so distinct CDR3 sequences, with 17% occurring once and the leading ten covering 30% to 35%. This TCR came from a male donor with ankylosing spondylitis. The rearrangement uses TRBV4-3 and TRBJ1-1; 9 positions match TRBD1. Material for sequencing was blood, either unsorted or a sorted T cell fraction (not recorded which). CDR3 bases: TGCGCCAGCAGCCAAGCGGACAGGGGACCTGACGAGGCTTTCTTT. This codes for CASSQADRGPDEAFF.